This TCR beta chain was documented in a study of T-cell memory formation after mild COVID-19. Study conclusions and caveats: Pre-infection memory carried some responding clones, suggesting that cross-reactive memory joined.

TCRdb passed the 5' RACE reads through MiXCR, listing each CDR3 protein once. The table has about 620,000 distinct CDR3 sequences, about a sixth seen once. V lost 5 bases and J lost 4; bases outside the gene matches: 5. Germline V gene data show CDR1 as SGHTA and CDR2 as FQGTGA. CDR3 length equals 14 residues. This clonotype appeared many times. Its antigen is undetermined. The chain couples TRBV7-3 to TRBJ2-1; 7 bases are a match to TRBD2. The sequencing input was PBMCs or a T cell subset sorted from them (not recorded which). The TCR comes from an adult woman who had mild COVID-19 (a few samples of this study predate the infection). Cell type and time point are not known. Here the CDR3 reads CASSPPGGYNEQFF. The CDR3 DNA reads TGTGCCAGCAGCCCCCCCGGGGGGTACAATGAGCAGTTCTTC.